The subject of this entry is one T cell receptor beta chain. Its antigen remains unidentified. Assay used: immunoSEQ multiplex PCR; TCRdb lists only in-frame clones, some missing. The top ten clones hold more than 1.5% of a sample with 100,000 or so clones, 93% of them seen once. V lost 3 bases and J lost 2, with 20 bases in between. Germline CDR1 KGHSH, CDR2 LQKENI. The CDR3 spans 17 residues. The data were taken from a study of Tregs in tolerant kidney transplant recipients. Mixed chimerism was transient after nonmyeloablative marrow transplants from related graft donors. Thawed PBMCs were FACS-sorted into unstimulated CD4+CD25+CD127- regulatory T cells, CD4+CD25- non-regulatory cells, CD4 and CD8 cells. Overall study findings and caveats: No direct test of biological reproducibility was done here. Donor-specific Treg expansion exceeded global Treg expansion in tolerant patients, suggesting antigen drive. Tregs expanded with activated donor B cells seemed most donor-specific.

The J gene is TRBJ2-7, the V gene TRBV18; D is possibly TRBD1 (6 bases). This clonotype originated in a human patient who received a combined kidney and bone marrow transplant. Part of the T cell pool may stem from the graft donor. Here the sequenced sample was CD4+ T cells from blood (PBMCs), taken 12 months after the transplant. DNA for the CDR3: TGTGCCAGCTCACCCCCGGACAGACCCCGGGGACCCTACGAGCAGTACTTC. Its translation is CASSPPDRPRGPYEQYF.